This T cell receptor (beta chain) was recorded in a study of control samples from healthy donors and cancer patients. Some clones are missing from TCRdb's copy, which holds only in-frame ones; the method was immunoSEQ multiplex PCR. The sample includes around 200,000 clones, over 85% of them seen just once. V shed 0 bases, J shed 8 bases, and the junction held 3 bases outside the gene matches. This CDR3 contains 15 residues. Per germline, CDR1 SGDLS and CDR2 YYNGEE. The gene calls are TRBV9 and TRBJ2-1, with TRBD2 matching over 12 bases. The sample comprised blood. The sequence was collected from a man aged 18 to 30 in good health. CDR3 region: CASSVGLAGEDEQFF. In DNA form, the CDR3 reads TGTGCCAGCAGCGTAGGACTAGCGGGGGAGGATGAGCAGTTCTTC.